The 16 T cell receptor beta chains below come from one sample, sequenced in a study of early T cells in non-severe SARS-CoV-2 infection. TCRdb re-called the 5' RACE reads through MiXCR, storing one row per CDR3 protein. The sample carries 20,000 to 25,000 distinct CDR3 sequences, approximately 5% recorded once. The sample consisted of whole blood. The receptors derive from an adult who was a healthcare worker with PCR-confirmed SARS-CoV-2 infection or an uninfected control (not recorded which).

This clonotype was detected many times. V gene TRBV12-3 or TRBV12-4 combines with J gene TRBJ2-7; D might be TRBD2 (5 bases). The CDR3 runs to 15 residues. Trimming left V 3 bases short and J 4 bases short, with 16 bases between. The CDR3, as DNA: TGTGCCAGCAGTTTTTTAGGCGGGTCCCCATACGAGCAGTACTTC. Amino acid sequence: CASSFLGGSPYEQYF.

By sample fraction, this clonotype is medium-sized. The chain employs TRBV6-5 and TRBJ2-3; no clear D gene. Trimming stripped 6 bases from V and 8 bases from J, with 21 bases between. Germline V gene sequence: CDR1 MNHEY, CDR2 SVGAGI. The CDR3 extends over 15 amino acids. CDR3 amino acids: CASRRSRFELGTQYF. Written as DNA, the CDR3 is TGTGCCAGCAGGCGTAGCCGTTTTGAGTTGGGTACGCAGTATTTT.

This clonotype has at least ten counts. The chain employs TRBV6-1 and TRBJ2-7, with D perhaps matching TRBD2 (5 bases). CDR1 is MNHNS, CDR2 SASEGT, per germline. V was trimmed by 7 bases and J by 2 bases, leaving 12 bases between them. CDR3 size: 13 residues. DNA for the CDR3: TGTGCCAGCATCGGCGGAGGCCCCTACGAGCAGTACTTC. As protein: CASIGGGPYEQYF.

The V gene is TRBV7-8, the J gene TRBJ2-1, with D unresolved. CDR1 and CDR2 from the germline V gene are SGHVS and FQNEAQ. Trimming pared 3 bases from V and 9 bases from J, leaving 15 bases between. The CDR3 loop spans 14 amino acids. For the CDR3, the DNA is TGTGCCAGCAGCTTCGCTGGGGAAAAGAGTGAGCAGTTCTTC. Translation gives CASSFAGEKSEQFF.

This clonotype was recorded at least ten times. The gene calls are TRBV6-6 and TRBJ2-4; D is possibly TRBD1 (6 bases). From germline, CDR1 is MNHNY and CDR2 SVGAGI (reference sequence). This CDR3 comprises 11 residues. V was pared by 7 bases and J by 9 bases, with 10 bases between. The CDR3 is CASTLGGIQYF. In nucleotides, the CDR3 is TGTGCCAGCACCCTAGGGGGCATTCAGTACTTC.

The chain combines TRBV7-9 with TRBJ2-7; the D call may be TRBD1 or TRBD2 (6 bases each). This CDR3 is 16 amino acids long. V was shortened by 1 base and J by 6 bases, with 19 bases between the two germline ends. Looked up from germline, CDR1 is SEHNR and CDR2 is FQNEAQ (reference sequence). The CDR3 loop reads CASSLGYSGASSEQYF. As DNA, the CDR3 is TGTGCCAGCAGCTTAGGCTACTCGGGGGCGTCATCCGAGCAGTACTTC.

Only a few counts were recorded for this clonotype. The V gene is TRBV5-4, the J gene TRBJ2-5; 9 nucleotides align to TRBD1. This CDR3 region has 15 residues. The V gene end was trimmed by 0 bases and the J gene end by 5 bases; junction bases not matched to a gene: 5. Germline V lookup: CDR1 SGHNT, CDR2 YYREEE (reference sequence). The DNA for the CDR3 is TGTGCCAGCAGCTTGGACAGGGGGCGCGGGGAGACCCAGTACTTC. This encodes CASSLDRGRGETQYF.

This clonotype was counted many times. The chain employs TRBV24-1 and TRBJ2-1; TRBD2 aligns across 10 bases. The CDR3 loop spans 15 amino acids. V shed 4 bases and J 5 bases; nucleotides not matched to a gene: 4. Germline-derived CDR1 and CDR2 are KGHDR and SFDVKD. CDR3 DNA: TGTGCCACCAGTGACTCTAGCGGGGGAAACAATGAGCAGTTCTTC. Its protein product is CATSDSSGGNNEQFF.

This clonotype was picked up many times. The chain is built from TRBV6-5 and TRBJ2-7; D ambiguous. Germline loops: CDR1 MNHEY, CDR2 SVGAGI. Between the trimmed V and J ends, which lost 0 bases and 3 bases, there was a span of 12 bases. The CDR3 is made up of 15 amino acids. The CDR3 coding sequence is TGTGCCAGCAGTTACTCTCCGGACCCAAACTACGAGCAGTACTTC. It yields the protein CASSYSPDPNYEQYF.

The chain has TRBV6-1 and TRBJ2-7; 7 bases agree with TRBD2. The CDR3 has 14 residues. V shed 11 bases and J 0 bases; nucleotides not matched to a gene: 10. The germline gives CDR1 MNHNS, CDR2 SASEGT. DNA for the CDR3: TGTGCCGGCATGGCGGGAGCAACCTCCTACGAGCAGTACTTC. It specifies CAGMAGATSYEQYF.

This clonotype was observed at least ten times. V is TRBV10-3 and J is TRBJ2-7; D may correspond to TRBD1 or TRBD2 (5 bases each). V was pared by 2 bases and J by 3 bases, with 11 bases between. CDR3 length: 14 residues. Looked up from germline, CDR1 is ENHRY and CDR2 is SYGVKD. The DNA of the CDR3 is TGTGCCATCAGTGAGCTCGGGACCGACTACGAGCAGTACTTC. Its protein product is CAISELGTDYEQYF.

Only a few counts were recorded for this clonotype. The chain uses TRBV10-3 and TRBJ1-2, with a weak D call TRBD1 (5 bases). Deletions cut 6 bases from V and 0 bases from J, with 14 bases between. Per germline, CDR1 ENHRY and CDR2 SYGVKD. This CDR3 region has 15 residues. The CDR3 loop reads CAIRDRDRSNYGYTF. The CDR3 nucleotides read TGTGCCATCAGGGACCGGGACCGTTCTAACTATGGCTACACCTTC.

This clonotype was observed many times. The chain combines TRBV2 with TRBJ1-2; 7 bases agree with TRBD1. The germline CDR1 and CDR2 sequences are SNHLY and FYNNEI. The CDR3 is 14 amino acids. V trimming: 5 bases; J trimming: 4 bases; junction bases outside the gene matches: 7. The CDR3 here is CASSTGQAFYGYTF. The CDR3 DNA reads as TGTGCCAGCAGTACAGGACAGGCGTTCTATGGCTACACCTTC.

The sample holds many counts of this clonotype. The chain combines TRBV29-1 with TRBJ2-6, with D unresolved. The CDR3 covers 14 residues. Trimming shortened V by 3 bases and J by 4 bases, and 10 bases separated the two germline ends. The germline CDR1 and CDR2 sequences are SQVTM and ANQGSEA. CDR3 in DNA: TGCAGCGTTGATTTCGGGTCAGGGGCCAACGTCCTGACTTTC. Protein sequence: CSVDFGSGANVLTF.

Ten or more counts support this clonotype. The gene calls are TRBV18 and TRBJ2-1; a possible D gene is TRBD1 (5 bases). This CDR3 region has 18 residues. CDR1 is KGHSH, CDR2 LQKENI, per germline. V lost 3 bases and J 5 bases, leaving 23 bases between the germline ends. As DNA, the CDR3 is TGTGCCAGCTCACCCGTGCGATGGGGCACGTCCAGCAACAATGAGCAGTTCTTC. Translation gives CASSPVRWGTSSNNEQFF.

This clonotype was picked up many times. The V call is TRBV9, the J call TRBJ1-1, with D unresolved. Deletions cut 0 bases from V and 1 base from J, with 4 bases between. The CDR3 is 13 amino acids. Germline assignment: CDR1 SGDLS and CDR2 YYNGEE. CDR3: CASSVEANTEAFF. The CDR3 DNA is TGTGCCAGCAGCGTAGAAGCGAACACTGAAGCTTTCTTT.